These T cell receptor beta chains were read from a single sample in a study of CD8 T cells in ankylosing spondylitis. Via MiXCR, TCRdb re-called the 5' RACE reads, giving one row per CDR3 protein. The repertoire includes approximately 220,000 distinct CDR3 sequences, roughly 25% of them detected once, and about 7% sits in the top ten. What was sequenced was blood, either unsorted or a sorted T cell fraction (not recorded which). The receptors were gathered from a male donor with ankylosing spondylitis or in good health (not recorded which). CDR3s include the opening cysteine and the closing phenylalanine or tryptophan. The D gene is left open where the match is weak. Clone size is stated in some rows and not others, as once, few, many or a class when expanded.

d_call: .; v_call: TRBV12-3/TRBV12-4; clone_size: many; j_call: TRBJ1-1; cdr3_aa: CASTGLGTEAFF; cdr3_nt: TGTGCCAGCACCGGATTAGGGACTGAAGCTTTCTTT
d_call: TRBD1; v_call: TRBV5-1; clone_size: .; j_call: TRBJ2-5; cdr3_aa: CASSLAPTGMGETQYF; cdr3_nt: TGCGCCAGCAGCTTGGCTCCGACAGGGATGGGAGAGACCCAGTACTTC
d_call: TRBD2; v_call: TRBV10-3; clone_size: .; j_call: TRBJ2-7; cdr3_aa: CAISGTGGIHEQYF; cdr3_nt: TGTGCCATCAGTGGGACGGGAGGGATCCACGAGCAGTACTTC
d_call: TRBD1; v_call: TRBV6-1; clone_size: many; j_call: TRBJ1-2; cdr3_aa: CASSRTGVDYGYTF; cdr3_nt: TGTGCCAGCAGTAGGACAGGGGTTGACTATGGCTACACCTTC
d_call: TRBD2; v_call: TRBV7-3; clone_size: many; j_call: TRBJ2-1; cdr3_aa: CASGTSGDSGEQFF; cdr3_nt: TGTGCCAGCGGGACTAGCGGGGACTCCGGTGAGCAGTTCTTC
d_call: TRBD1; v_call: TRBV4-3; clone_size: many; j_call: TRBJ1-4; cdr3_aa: CASSQGWTGGTTGLATNEKLFF; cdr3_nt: TGCGCCAGCAGCCAAGGTTGGACAGGGGGGACCACAGGGCTTGCAACTAATGAAAAACTGTTTTTT
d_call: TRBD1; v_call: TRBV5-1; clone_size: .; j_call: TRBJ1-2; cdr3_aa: CASSPDRVSANYGYTF; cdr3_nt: TGCGCCAGCAGCCCGGACAGGGTTTCAGCTAACTATGGCTACACCTTC
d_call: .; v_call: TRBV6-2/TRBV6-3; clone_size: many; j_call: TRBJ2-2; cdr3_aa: CASSYERADTGELFF; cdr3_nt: TGTGCCAGCAGTTACGAGAGGGCGGACACCGGGGAGCTGTTTTTT
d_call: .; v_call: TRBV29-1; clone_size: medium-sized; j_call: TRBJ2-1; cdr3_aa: CSVDKTGYNEQFF; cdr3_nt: TGCAGCGTTGATAAGACAGGTTACAATGAGCAGTTCTTC
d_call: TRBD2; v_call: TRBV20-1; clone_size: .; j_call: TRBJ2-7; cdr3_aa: CSVDGTGGYEQYF; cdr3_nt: TGCAGTGTAGACGGGACGGGGGGTTACGAGCAGTACTTC
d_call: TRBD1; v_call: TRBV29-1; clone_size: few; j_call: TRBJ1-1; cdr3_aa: CSGQGWDTEAFF; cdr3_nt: TGCAGCGGACAGGGGTGGGACACTGAAGCTTTCTTT
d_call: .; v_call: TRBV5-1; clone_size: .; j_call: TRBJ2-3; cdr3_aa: CASSFSGASTDTQYF; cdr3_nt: TGCGCCAGCAGCTTTAGCGGAGCTAGCACAGATACGCAGTATTTT
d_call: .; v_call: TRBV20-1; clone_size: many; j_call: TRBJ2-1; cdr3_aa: CSASRDHSNEQFF; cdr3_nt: TGCAGTGCAAGCCGGGACCACTCGAATGAGCAGTTCTTC
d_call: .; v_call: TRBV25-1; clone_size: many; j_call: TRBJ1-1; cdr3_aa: CASSELTNPGLLNTEAFF; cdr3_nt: TGTGCCAGCAGTGAACTAACGAACCCGGGACTCTTGAACACTGAAGCTTTCTTT
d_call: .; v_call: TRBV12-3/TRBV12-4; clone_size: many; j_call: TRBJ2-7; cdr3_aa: CASSRTDTYEQYF; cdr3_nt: TGTGCCAGCAGTCGGACTGATACCTACGAGCAGTACTTC
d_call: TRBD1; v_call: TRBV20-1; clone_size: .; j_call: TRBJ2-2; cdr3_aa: CSASENRGAGELFF; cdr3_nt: TGCAGTGCTAGCGAAAACAGGGGCGCCGGGGAGCTGTTTTTT
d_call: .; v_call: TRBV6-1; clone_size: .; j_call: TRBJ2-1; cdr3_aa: CASSTGDSSYNEQFF; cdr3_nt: TGTGCCAGCAGCACAGGTGATAGCTCCTACAATGAGCAGTTCTTC
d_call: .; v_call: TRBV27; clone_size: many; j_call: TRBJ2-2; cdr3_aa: CASSLSRETGELFF; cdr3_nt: TGTGCCAGCAGTTTATCTCGGGAAACCGGGGAGCTGTTTTTT
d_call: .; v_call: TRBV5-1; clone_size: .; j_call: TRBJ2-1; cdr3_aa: CASSFGTERGEQFF; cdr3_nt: TGCGCCAGCAGCTTCGGGACTGAGAGGGGCGAGCAGTTCTTC
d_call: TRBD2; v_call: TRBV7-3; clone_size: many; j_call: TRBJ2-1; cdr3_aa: CASSLMATSGRAFTNEQFF; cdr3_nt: TGTGCCAGCAGCTTAATGGCGACTAGCGGGAGGGCCTTTACAAATGAGCAGTTCTTC
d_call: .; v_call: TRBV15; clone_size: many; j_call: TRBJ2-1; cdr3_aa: CATSTAASYNEQFF; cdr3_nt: TGTGCCACCAGCACAGCGGCCTCCTACAATGAGCAGTTCTTC
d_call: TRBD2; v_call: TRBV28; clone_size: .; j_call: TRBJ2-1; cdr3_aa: CASSLGGTGGYNEQFF; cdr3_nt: TGTGCCAGCAGTTTAGGTGGGACGGGGGGCTACAATGAGCAGTTCTTC
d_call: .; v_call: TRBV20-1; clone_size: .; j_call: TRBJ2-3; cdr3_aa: CSARGRTNSITDTQYF; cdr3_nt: TGCAGTGCCCGCGGGCGTACTAACAGTATCACAGATACGCAGTATTTT
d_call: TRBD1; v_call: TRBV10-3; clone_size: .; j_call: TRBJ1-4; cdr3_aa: CAISGDRANEKLFF; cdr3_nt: TGTGCCATCAGTGGCGACAGGGCTAATGAAAAACTGTTTTTT
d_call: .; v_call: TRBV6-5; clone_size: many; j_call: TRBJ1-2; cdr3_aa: CASSSNGPSNYGYTF; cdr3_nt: TGTGCCAGCAGTTCCAATGGGCCCTCTAACTATGGCTACACCTTC
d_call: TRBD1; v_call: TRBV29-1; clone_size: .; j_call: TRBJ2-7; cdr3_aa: CSVKQGGEQYF; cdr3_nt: TGCAGCGTGAAACAGGGGGGTGAGCAGTACTTC
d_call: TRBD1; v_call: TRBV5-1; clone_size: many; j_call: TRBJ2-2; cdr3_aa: CASSLEQGASGELFF; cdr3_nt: TGCGCCAGCAGCTTGGAACAGGGGGCGTCCGGGGAGCTGTTTTTT
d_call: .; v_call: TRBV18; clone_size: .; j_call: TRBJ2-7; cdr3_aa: CASPRVGEQYF; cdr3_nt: TGTGCCAGCCCACGAGTAGGGGAGCAGTACTTC
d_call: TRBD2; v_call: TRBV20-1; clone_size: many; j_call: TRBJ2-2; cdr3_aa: CSAKGLAGEGTGELFF; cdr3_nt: TGCAGTGCTAAGGGACTAGCGGGAGAGGGCACCGGGGAGCTGTTTTTT
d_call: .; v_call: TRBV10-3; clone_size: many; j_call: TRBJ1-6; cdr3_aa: CAISEEGGSYNSPLHF; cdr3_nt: TGTGCCATCAGTGAAGAGGGGGGCTCCTATAATTCACCCCTCCACTTT
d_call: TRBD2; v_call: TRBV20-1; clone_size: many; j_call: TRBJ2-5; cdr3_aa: CSAGPPGGTETQYF; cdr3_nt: TGCAGTGCTGGACCTCCCGGGGGGACGGAGACCCAGTACTTC
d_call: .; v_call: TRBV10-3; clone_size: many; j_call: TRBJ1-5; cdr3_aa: CATTQVSNQPQHF; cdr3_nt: TGTGCCACCACCCAGGTGAGCAATCAGCCCCAGCATTTT
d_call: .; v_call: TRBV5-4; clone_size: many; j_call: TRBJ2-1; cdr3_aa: CASSHDANEQFF; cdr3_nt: TGTGCCAGCAGCCATGATGCTAATGAGCAGTTCTTC
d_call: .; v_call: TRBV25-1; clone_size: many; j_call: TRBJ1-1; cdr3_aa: CASSESRGGNTEAFF; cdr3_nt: TGTGCCAGCAGTGAATCTAGAGGAGGTAACACTGAAGCTTTCTTT
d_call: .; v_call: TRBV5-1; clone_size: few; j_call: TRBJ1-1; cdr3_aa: CASSFGPSSNTEAFF; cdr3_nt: TGCGCCAGCAGCTTTGGCCCCTCATCGAACACTGAAGCTTTCTTT
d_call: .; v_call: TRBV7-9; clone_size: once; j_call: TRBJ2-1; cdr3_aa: CASSLVGGGNEQFF; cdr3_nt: TGTGCCAGCAGCTTGGTAGGTGGAGGCAATGAGCAGTTCTTC
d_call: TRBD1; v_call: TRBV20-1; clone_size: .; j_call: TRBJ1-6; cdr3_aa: CSATLHGGQGDSPLHF; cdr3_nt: TGCAGTGCAACCCTTCATGGCGGACAGGGGGATTCACCCCTCCACTTT
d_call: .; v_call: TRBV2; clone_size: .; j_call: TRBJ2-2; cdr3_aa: CASSVGNAPGELFF; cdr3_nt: TGTGCCAGCAGTGTGGGGAATGCACCCGGGGAGCTGTTTTTT
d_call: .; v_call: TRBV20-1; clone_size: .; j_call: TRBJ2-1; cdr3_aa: CSAYSESSYNEQFF; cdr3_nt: TGCAGTGCTTATAGCGAAAGCTCCTACAATGAGCAGTTCTTC
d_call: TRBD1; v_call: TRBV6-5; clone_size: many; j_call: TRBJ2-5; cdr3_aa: CASSYITGVETQYF; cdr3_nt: TGTGCCAGCAGTTACATCACAGGGGTGGAGACCCAGTACTTC
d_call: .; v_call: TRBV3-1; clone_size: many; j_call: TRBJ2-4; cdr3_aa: CASSQGAGLAKNIQYF; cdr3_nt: TGTGCCAGCAGCCAAGGGGCAGGACTAGCCAAAAACATTCAGTACTTC
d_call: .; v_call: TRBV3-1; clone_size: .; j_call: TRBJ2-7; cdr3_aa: CASSQTSVGMDEQYF; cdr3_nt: TGTGCCAGCAGCCAAACGTCAGTTGGTATGGACGAGCAGTACTTC
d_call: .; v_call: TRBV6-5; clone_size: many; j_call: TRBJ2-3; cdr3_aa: CASSYSGSTDTQYF; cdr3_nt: TGTGCCAGCAGTTACTCTGGGAGCACAGATACGCAGTATTTT
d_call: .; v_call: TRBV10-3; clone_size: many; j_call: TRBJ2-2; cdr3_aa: CAISRYPLTDTGELFF; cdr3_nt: TGTGCCATCAGCCGCTACCCTCTGACAGACACCGGGGAGCTGTTTTTT
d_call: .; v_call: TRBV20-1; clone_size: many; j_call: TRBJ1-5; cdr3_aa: CSATKRNQPQHF; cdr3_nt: TGCAGTGCTACAAAGAGGAATCAGCCCCAGCATTTT
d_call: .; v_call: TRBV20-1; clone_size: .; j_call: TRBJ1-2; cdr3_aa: CSALTDTDGYTF; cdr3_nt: TGCAGTGCCCTGACCGACACTGATGGCTACACCTTC
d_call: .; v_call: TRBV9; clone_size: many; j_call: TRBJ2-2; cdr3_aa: CASRRQATGTGELFF; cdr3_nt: TGTGCCAGCAGGAGACAGGCAACCGGGACCGGGGAGCTGTTTTTT
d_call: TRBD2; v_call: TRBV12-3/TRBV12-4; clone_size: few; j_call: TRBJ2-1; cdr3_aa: CASSLRTSGGNEQFF; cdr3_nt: TGTGCCAGCAGTTTGAGGACTAGCGGGGGGAATGAGCAGTTCTTC
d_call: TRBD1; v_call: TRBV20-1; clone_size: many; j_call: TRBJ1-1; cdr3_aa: CSAYPTGKTEAFF; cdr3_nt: TGCAGTGCTTATCCGACAGGGAAGACTGAAGCTTTCTTT
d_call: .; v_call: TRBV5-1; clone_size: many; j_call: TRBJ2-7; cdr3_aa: CASSLVKGGYEQYF; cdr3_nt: TGCGCCAGCAGCTTAGTGAAAGGGGGCTACGAGCAGTACTTC
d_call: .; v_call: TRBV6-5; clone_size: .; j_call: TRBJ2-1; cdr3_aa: CASSYGRGASSRNEQFF; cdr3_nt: TGTGCCAGCAGTTACGGGAGAGGGGCTAGTTCTCGTAATGAGCAGTTCTTC
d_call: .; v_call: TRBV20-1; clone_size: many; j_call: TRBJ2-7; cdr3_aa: CSANPTGSEQYF; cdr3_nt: TGCAGTGCTAATCCAACGGGGAGCGAGCAGTACTTC
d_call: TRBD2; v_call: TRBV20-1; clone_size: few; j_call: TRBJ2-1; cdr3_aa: CSAKGLAGGEQFF; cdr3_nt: TGCAGTGCTAAGGGACTAGCGGGAGGTGAGCAGTTCTTC
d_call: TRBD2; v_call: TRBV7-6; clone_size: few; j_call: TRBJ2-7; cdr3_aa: CASSPGLAGPKPYEQYF; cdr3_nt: TGTGCCAGCAGCCCCGGACTAGCGGGACCAAAGCCCTACGAGCAGTACTTC
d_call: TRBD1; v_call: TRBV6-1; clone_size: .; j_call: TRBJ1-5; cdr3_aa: CASTPRDRGSSNQPQHF; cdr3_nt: TGTGCCAGCACGCCTCGGGACAGGGGTTCGAGCAATCAGCCCCAGCATTTT
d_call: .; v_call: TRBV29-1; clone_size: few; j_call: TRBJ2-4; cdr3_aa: CSVEGLAKNIQYF; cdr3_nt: TGCAGCGTTGAAGGGCTAGCCAAAAACATTCAGTACTTC
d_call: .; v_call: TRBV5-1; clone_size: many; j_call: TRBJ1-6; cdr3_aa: CASSSGVSDSPLHF; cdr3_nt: TGCGCCAGCAGCTCCGGGGTATCCGATTCACCCCTCCACTTT
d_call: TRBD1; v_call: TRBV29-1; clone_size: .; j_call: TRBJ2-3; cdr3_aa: CSVEGLGQSPTDTQYF; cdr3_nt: TGCAGCGTTGAAGGTTTGGGACAGTCGCCCACAGATACGCAGTATTTT
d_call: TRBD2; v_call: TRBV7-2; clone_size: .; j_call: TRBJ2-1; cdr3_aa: CASSLAGTSSYNEQFF; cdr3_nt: TGTGCCAGCAGCTTAGCGGGGACTAGCTCCTACAATGAGCAGTTCTTC
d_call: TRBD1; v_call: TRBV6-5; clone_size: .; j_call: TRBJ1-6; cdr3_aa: CASSYAGRGPSPLHF; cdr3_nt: TGTGCCAGCAGTTACGCCGGGAGGGGGCCTTCACCCCTCCACTTT